This entry lists 26 T cell receptor beta chains sequenced from one sample in a study of blood T cell repertoires in COVID-19. The repertoire was sequenced with immunoSEQ multiplex PCR; TCRdb's copy has only in-frame clones and lacks some. This sample yields 58,000 or so clones, of which roughly nine tenths are seen a single time; roughly 8.8% belongs to the top ten. Sequencing was carried out using peripheral blood. The receptor source for this set is a woman aged 70-85 years with active COVID-19.

J is TRBJ2-5 and V is TRBV9; 11 nucleotides agree with TRBD2. CDR3 size: 15 residues. From germline, CDR1 is SGDLS and CDR2 YYNGEE. The V and J ends lost 3 bases and 4 bases, in that order; junction bases with no gene match: 5. The CDR3 sequence: CASSARLAGTETQYF. The DNA for the CDR3 is TGTGCCAGCAGCGCCCGACTAGCGGGGACAGAGACCCAGTACTTC.

The rearrangement uses TRBV10-1 and TRBJ2-7, with TRBD2 matching 8 bases. Germline trimming cut 0 bases from V and 2 bases from J; bases unmatched to any gene: 15. This CDR3 is built from 19 residues. Germline V gene lookup returns CDR1 WNHNN and CDR2 SYGVQD (reference sequence). Here the CDR3 reads CASSESRREGQTATYEQYF. The CDR3 coding sequence is TGCGCCAGCAGTGAGTCGAGACGGGAGGGCCAGACCGCAACCTACGAGCAGTACTTC.

The chain joins TRBV28 to TRBJ1-1, with 7 bases identical to TRBD1. The V segment lost 3 bases and the J segment 1 base; nucleotides outside the gene matches: 5. Germline CDR1 is MDHEN and CDR2 is SYDVKM. This CDR3 is built from 15 residues. Written as DNA, the CDR3 is TGTGCCAGCAGTTTGGAGCAGGGGGAGAACACTGAAGCTTTCTTT. Its protein is CASSLEQGENTEAFF.

The chain uses TRBV19 and TRBJ1-5, with TRBD1 matching over 7 bases. Trimming cost V 3 bases and J 10 bases; bases outside gene matches: 12. Per the germline V gene, CDR1 is LNHDA and CDR2 is SQIVND (reference sequence). This CDR3 has 15 residues. This CDR3 is CASSMDDRELSPQHF. Written as DNA, the CDR3 is TGTGCCAGTAGTATGGATGACAGGGAGCTTTCACCCCAGCATTTT.

V usage is TRBV7-9 and J usage is TRBJ2-3; D remains ambiguous. Germline V lookup: CDR1 SEHNR, CDR2 FQNEAQ (reference sequence). This CDR3 region has 13 residues. V was cut by 3 bases and J by 5 bases, with 9 bases left in between. CDR3 region: CASSLGRKDTQYF. The CDR3 DNA sequence: TGTGCCAGCAGCTTGGGCAGGAAAGATACGCAGTATTTT.

This clone was detected only once. The chain carries TRBV19 and TRBJ2-7; D is possibly TRBD1 (5 bases). V lost 5 bases and J lost 0, with 11 bases in between. The CDR3 sequence is 14 residues long. The germline V gene encodes CDR1 LNHDA and CDR2 SQIVND (reference sequence). CDR3 loop: CASSFDSYSYEQYF. For the CDR3, the DNA is TGTGCCAGTAGTTTCGACAGCTACTCCTACGAGCAGTACTTC.

The chain joins TRBV7-8 to TRBJ2-1, with D perhaps TRBD2 (6 bases). From germline, CDR1 is SGHVS and CDR2 FQNEAQ. Between the trimmed V and J ends, which lost 2 bases and 2 bases, there was a span of 7 bases. This CDR3 contains 14 residues. In DNA, the CDR3 is TGTGCCAGCAGCTTACGCGGGGCCTACAATGAGCAGTTCTTC. Encoded protein: CASSLRGAYNEQFF.

This clone has only one observation. The rearrangement links TRBV2 to TRBJ2-3, with TRBD1 matching over 9 bases. CDR1 is SNHLY, CDR2 FYNNEI, per germline. Trimming at V came to 9 bases and at J to 2 bases, leaving 6 bases not matched to a gene. CDR3 length: 14 residues. The CDR3 here is CASRRDRVTDTQYF. The CDR3, as DNA: TGTGCCAGTCGGAGGGACAGGGTCACAGATACGCAGTATTTT.

The chain couples TRBV29-1 to TRBJ1-6; 10 positions agree with TRBD1. Germline loops: CDR1 SQVTM, CDR2 ANQGSEA. The ends lost 6 bases at V and 8 bases at J; junction bases unmatched: 1. The CDR3 contains 12 residues. This CDR3 reads CSVGQGDSPLHF. The CDR3 DNA reads TGCAGCGTAGGACAGGGGGATTCACCCCTCCACTTT.

V usage is TRBV7-6 and J usage is TRBJ2-1; the match to TRBD2 covers 8 bases. V was clipped by 1 base and J by 0 bases; unmatched bases: 8. Germline CDR1 is SGHVS and CDR2 is FNYEAQ. This CDR3 region has 18 residues. The DNA of the CDR3 is TGTGCCAGCAGCTTAGGAGCGGGAGTCGGGAGCTCCTACAATGAGCAGTTCTTC. Protein: CASSLGAGVGSSYNEQFF. The variable domain in full, completed from reference TRBV7-6 and TRBJ2-1, reads GAGVSQSPRYKVTKRGQDVALRCDPISGHVSLYWYRQALGQGPEFLTYFNYEAQQDKSGLPNDRFSAERPEGSISTLTIQRTEQRDSAMYRCASSLGAGVGSSYNEQFFGPGTRLTVL.

The chain recombines TRBV6-4 with TRBJ2-2; 9 bases are a match to TRBD1. Germline CDR1 MRHNA, CDR2 SNTAGT. V shed 5 bases, J shed 4 bases, and the junction held 5 bases outside the gene matches. The CDR3 is 15 amino acids. DNA of the CDR3: TGTGCCAGCAGTAAGGACAGGGGACGCACCGGGGAGCTGTTTTTT. It is translated as CASSKDRGRTGELFF.

The gene calls are TRBV3-1 (or the pseudogene TRBV3-2) and TRBJ2-1; D gene ambiguous. CDR1 is LGHDT, CDR2 YNNKEL, per germline (reference sequence). The CDR3 is 15 amino acids. Between the trimmed V and J ends, which lost 0 bases and 10 bases, there was a span of 16 bases. The CDR3: CASSQERNPANEQFF. The CDR3 DNA sequence: TGTGCCAGCAGCCAAGAGCGCAACCCTGCAAACGAGCAGTTCTTC.

This sequence joins TRBV18 and TRBJ2-1, with 8 positions matching TRBD2. V lost 2 bases and J lost 5; bases outside the gene matches: 14. Germline CDR1 and CDR2: KGHSH and LQKENI. The CDR3 is 18 amino acids. The DNA of the CDR3 is TGTGCCAGCTCACCATTCCCCATTCGGGAGGGGGACCACAATGAGCAGTTCTTC. It encodes CASSPFPIREGDHNEQFF.

The chain links TRBV21-1 to TRBJ2-5; the table assigns TRBD2, which was not confirmed against the DNA. TRBV21-1 is a pseudogene locus. This CDR3 is built from 16 residues. CDR3 coding DNA: TGTGCCAGCACCACCAAGAGACTAGCGGGAGAAGAGACCCAGTACTTC. Residues: CASTTKRLAGEETQYF.

CDR3 in DNA: TGTGCCAGCGGAGAGGGCACAGATACGCAGTATTTT. This translates into CASGEGTDTQYF. The chain uses TRBV7-9 and TRBJ2-3; D is unresolved. The ends were cut back, 8 bases at V and 1 base at J, with 7 bases in the middle. The CDR3 is 12 amino acids. Germline lookup yields CDR1 SEHNR and CDR2 FQNEAQ (reference sequence).

The count of this clone is one. This chain connects TRBV5-1 to TRBJ2-7; D might be TRBD1 (6 bases). The V gene lost 4 bases and the J gene lost 6 bases, with 17 bases spanning the gap. Germline CDR1 and CDR2: SGHRS and YFSETQ. The CDR3 covers 14 residues. CDR3 sequence reads: CASSNTGQRGEQYF. The CDR3 DNA follows: TGCGCCAGCAGCAACACGGGACAAAGGGGCGAGCAGTACTTC.

V usage is TRBV7-3 and J usage is TRBJ2-2, with 9 bases aligning to TRBD1. Germline values: CDR1 SGHTA, CDR2 FQGTGA. The V gene end was trimmed by 3 bases and the J gene end by 4 bases; junction bases not matched to a gene: 6. CDR3 length: 16 amino acids. CDR3 region: CASSFAGTGSTGELFF. CDR3 nucleotides: TGTGCCAGCAGCTTTGCCGGGACAGGGAGCACCGGGGAGCTGTTTTTT.

The chain recombines TRBV5-4 with TRBJ2-7, with 15 bases lining up with TRBD2. The CDR3 contains 16 residues. Germline trimming cut 4 bases from V and 7 bases from J; bases unmatched to any gene: 9. The germline V gene encodes CDR1 SGHNT and CDR2 YYREEE (reference sequence). DNA for the CDR3: TGTGCCAGCAGCCCCGGACTAGCGGGAGGGCCAAGGGAGCAGTACTTC. Translating gives CASSPGLAGGPREQYF.

J is TRBJ1-5 and V is TRBV27; 10 nucleotides agree with TRBD1. Germline CDR1 is MNHEY and CDR2 is SMNVEV (reference sequence). Trimming took 4 bases from V and 1 from J; bases not matched to a gene: 4. CDR3 length: 16 amino acids. For the CDR3, the DNA is TGTGCCAGCAGTTACCGACAGGGGGCAAGCAATCAGCCCCAGCATTTT. It translates to CASSYRQGASNQPQHF.

This clone showed up just once. The rearrangement joins TRBV18 to TRBJ1-6, with 7 positions matching TRBD1. CDR1 is KGHSH and CDR2 is LQKENI in the germline V gene. This CDR3 is built from 15 residues. V was pared by 3 bases and J by 10 bases, with 9 bases of the junction left unmatched. The chain's CDR3 is CASSPSGTAASPLHF. Written as DNA, the CDR3 is TGTGCCAGCTCACCGTCCGGGACAGCGGCATCACCCCTCCACTTT.

CDR3 in amino acids: CASSIRDILNQPQHF. The CDR3 DNA reads TGTGCCAGTAGTATCCGGGACATACTCAATCAGCCCCAGCATTTT. This chain connects TRBV19 to TRBJ1-5, with a weak D call TRBD1 (6 bases). The CDR3 extends over 15 amino acids. V was cut by 3 bases and J by 3 bases, with 12 bases left in between. CDR1 is LNHDA and CDR2 is SQIVND in the germline V gene (reference sequence).

The chain joins TRBV2 to TRBJ1-1; TRBD1 might be the D (5 bases). From germline, CDR1 is SNHLY and CDR2 FYNNEI. The CDR3 totals 13 residues. CDR3 nucleotides: TGTGCTCTATCCAGGGAAATGAACACTGAAGCTTTCTTT. The encoded protein is CALSREMNTEAFF.

The gene calls are TRBV5-1 and TRBJ1-5; 7 bases match TRBD1. CDR1 is SGHRS and CDR2 is YFSETQ in the germline V gene. CDR3 length: 14 residues. Trimming at V came to 0 bases and at J to 12 bases, leaving 9 bases not matched to a gene. The CDR3 sequence: CASSLALVQGLQHF. CDR3 DNA: TGCGCCAGCAGCTTGGCCCTTGTACAGGGGCTCCAGCATTTT.

This clone was detected only once. The chain recombines TRBV25-1 with TRBJ2-3; TRBD1 might be the D (5 bases). Germline CDR1 MGHDK, CDR2 SYGVNS. V was pared by 1 base and J by 0 bases, with 14 bases between. The CDR3 spans 17 residues. The CDR3 sequence is CASSEWKGLVSTDTQYF. Here the CDR3 DNA reads TGTGCCAGCAGTGAATGGAAGGGGTTGGTTAGCACAGATACGCAGTATTTT.

This clone was counted a few times. This chain connects TRBV7-6 to TRBJ2-7; TRBD1 agrees at 12 bases. Germline trimming cut 3 bases from V and 0 bases from J; bases unmatched to any gene: 12. Per germline, CDR1 SGHVS and CDR2 FNYEAQ. The CDR3 has 19 amino acids. CDR3 in amino acids: CASSLEPGQGARSSYEQYF. The DNA for the CDR3 is TGTGCCAGCAGCTTGGAGCCGGGACAGGGGGCTCGAAGCTCCTACGAGCAGTACTTC.

This chain links TRBV24-1 with TRBJ2-7, with 10 bases aligning to TRBD1. The CDR3 length is 15 residues. CDR1 and CDR2 (germline): KGHDR, SFDVKD. V was pared by 4 bases and J by 6 bases, with 8 bases of the junction left unmatched. The CDR3 loop reads CATSDTTGTGAEQYF. The CDR3 DNA reads TGTGCCACCAGTGACACGACCGGGACAGGGGCCGAGCAGTACTTC.